The sequence of this T cell receptor (beta chain) was determined in a study of blood T cell repertoires in COVID-19. The CDR3 runs 16 residues. From germline, CDR1 is SGDLS and CDR2 YYNGEE. J lost 4 bases, V lost 4 bases, and 10 bases had no gene match. Assay used: immunoSEQ multiplex PCR; TCRdb lists only in-frame clones, some missing. The sample gives 300,000 to 350,000 clones, 80% to 90% of which show up once; about 4.7% is in the top ten. Those enrolled, adults aged roughly 18 to 100 years, came from some 25 US areas. The sample was PBMCs or T cells enriched from blood (not recorded which). The chain employs TRBV9 and TRBJ2-2; 7 bases map to TRBD2. This TCR was recovered from a man aged 30 to 45 who had recovered from COVID-19. The CDR3 sequence is CASSPPSGAATGELFF. The CDR3, as DNA: TGTGCCAGCAGCCCTCCAAGCGGGGCCGCCACCGGGGAGCTGTTTTTT.